Following are 29 T cell receptor beta chains from one sample sequenced in a study of post-analysis software for immune sequencing data. Study observations and caveats: Patients carried several TRBV segments more frequently than controls did, and TRBV5-6, TRBV5-1 and TRBV20-1 were among them.

Antigens of these TCRs are unknown. Tagging with unique molecular identifiers was a feature of the TCR beta cDNA libraries. MiXCR, run by TCRdb on the PCR reads, gives a single entry per CDR3 protein. This table has hundreds of thousands of distinct CDR3 sequences, 25% to 30% appearing once. Sequencing input: blood. The receptors originated from a girl between 10 and 17 years old with multiple sclerosis.

This chain links TRBV20-1 with TRBJ2-5; the D call may be TRBD1 or TRBD2 (6 bases each). CDR1 and CDR2 (germline): DFQATT, SNEGSKA (reference sequence). The CDR3 is 16 residues long. The ends were cut back, 2 bases at V and 7 bases at J, with 23 bases in the middle. In nucleotides, the CDR3 is TGCAGTGCTAGACCGCTGCGGGGACACCCTGCGGGGACCCAGTACTTC. This sequence encodes CSARPLRGHPAGTQYF.

This clonotype occurred once. The chain couples TRBV20-1 to TRBJ1-6; D not resolved. Germline V gene sequence: CDR1 DFQATT, CDR2 SNEGSKA (reference sequence). With 2 bases removed from V and 7 bases from J, the gap between germline ends came to 6 bases. The length of the CDR3 is 12 residues. CDR3 sequence reads: CSARRTNSPLHF. The CDR3 DNA follows: TGCAGTGCTAGAAGGACGAATTCACCCCTCCACTTT.

This clonotype has a handful of counts. The CDR3 DNA is TGTGCCAGCAGTTTAAACAGGGGCTACGAGCAGTACTTC. Amino acids: CASSLNRGYEQYF. The chain couples TRBV27 to TRBJ2-7; 7 bases agree with TRBD1. CDR3 length: 13 amino acids. Germline trimming cut 2 bases from V and 3 bases from J; bases unmatched to any gene: 1. Per germline, CDR1 MNHEY and CDR2 SMNVEV (reference sequence).

The gene calls are TRBV20-1 and TRBJ2-1; 9 positions agree with TRBD1. Germline CDR1 DFQATT, CDR2 SNEGSKA (reference sequence). The CDR3 has 14 amino acids. The junction had 4 bases not matched to a gene; V was cut back by 7 bases and J by 0 bases. As DNA, the CDR3 is TGCAGTGTTGGGACAGGGATCTCCTACAATGAGCAGTTCTTC. Encoded protein: CSVGTGISYNEQFF.

V gene TRBV3-1 combines with J gene TRBJ2-2; D is uncertain. V lost 8 bases and J lost 1, with 11 bases in between. The length of the CDR3 is 14 residues. Germline values: CDR1 LGHDT, CDR2 YNNKEL (reference sequence). CDR3 in amino acids: CASSGRMNTGELFF. The DNA for the CDR3 is TGTGCCAGCTCAGGCAGGATGAACACCGGGGAGCTGTTTTTT.

A remark on this clonotype: One base away lies a much larger clone, so this may be a sequencing read error. J is TRBJ2-3 and V is TRBV20-1; the match to TRBD1 covers 8 bases. Germline V CDR1 and CDR2: DFQATT, SNEGSKA (reference sequence). The CDR3 runs to 14 residues. CDR3 in amino acids: CSARLRGLIDTQDF. As DNA, the CDR3 is TGCAGTGCTAGACTCAGGGGGCTTATAGATACGCAGGATTTT.

This clonotype was detected only a few times. This sequence joins TRBV7-9 and TRBJ2-7, with TRBD2 identical over 8 bases. This CDR3 contains 15 residues. The V gene's germline CDR1 is SEHNR and CDR2 FQNEAQ (reference sequence). The trim removed 5 bases at V and 6 bases at J, leaving 12 bases unmatched. The CDR3 loop is CASSPRGGYQGEQYF. CDR3 DNA sequence: TGTGCCAGCAGCCCTCGGGGGGGCTATCAAGGCGAGCAGTACTTC. Based on the CDR3 plus reference TRBV7-9 and TRBJ2-7, the full variable domain is DTGVSQNPRHKITKRGQNVTFRCDPISEHNRLYWYRQTLGQGPEFLTYFQNEAQLEKSRLLSDRFSAERPKGSFSTLEIQRTEQGDSAMYLCASSPRGGYQGEQYFGPGTRLTVT.

The chain employs TRBV29-1 and TRBJ2-1, with D possibly TRBD1 on 7 matching bases. Germline V gene lookup returns CDR1 SQVTM and CDR2 ANQGSEA. The CDR3 totals 15 residues. Trimming removed 0 bases from V and 8 bases from J, with 17 bases in between. The CDR3 protein is CSVEEEGTVRYEQFF. The CDR3 nucleotides are TGCAGCGTTGAAGAGGAGGGGACAGTTCGGTATGAGCAGTTCTTC.

This clonotype was detected a few times. CDR3 coding DNA: TGTGCCAGCAGCGCGCCGGGGAGGGTGGAGACCCAGTACTTC. Translation gives CASSAPGRVETQYF. The chain links TRBV3-1 to TRBJ2-7; 7 positions agree with TRBD2. Matching the DNA end better, TRBJ2-5 makes the J call doubtful. Germline V gene data show CDR1 as LGHDT and CDR2 as YNNKEL (reference sequence). The CDR3 covers 14 residues.

This chain uses TRBV7-2 with TRBJ2-5; no clear D gene. The CDR3 has 14 residues. Trimming took off 4 bases at V and 4 bases at J, with 13 bases between the two ends. In germline, CDR1 is SGHTA, CDR2 FQGNSA. The CDR3 region is CASSSPLPGETQYF. DNA of the CDR3: TGTGCCAGCAGCTCCCCTCTACCGGGAGAGACCCAGTACTTC.

This clonotype was seen a few times. The chain recombines TRBV4-1 with TRBJ1-5, with unresolved D. Germline V gene lookup returns CDR1 MGHRA and CDR2 YSYEKL. The V end was cut by 6 bases, the J end by 0 bases, with 27 bases between. The CDR3 has 20 amino acids. CDR3 residues: CASRPFGHPSEVVSNQPQHF. Here the CDR3 DNA reads TGCGCCAGCAGGCCTTTCGGGCACCCCTCCGAAGTAGTTAGCAATCAGCCCCAGCATTTT.

CDR3 loop: CASRPTGKYQETQYF. The CDR3 DNA sequence: TGTGCCAGCAGACCAACCGGAAAATATCAAGAGACCCAGTACTTC. This chain connects TRBV7-9 to TRBJ2-4, with no clear D. With the DNA end fitting TRBJ2-5 better, the J assignment may be wrong. Germline CDR1 and CDR2: SEHNR and FQNEAQ (reference sequence). This CDR3 has 15 amino acids.

This chain joins TRBV19 and TRBJ1-2; maybe TRBD1 (6 bases). The CDR3 length is 13 residues. Germline V gives CDR1 LNHDA, CDR2 SQIVND (reference sequence). Deletions cut 9 bases from V and 2 bases from J, with 13 bases between. CDR3 residues: CASQRTENYGYTF. The CDR3 nucleotides read TGTGCCAGCCAGAGGACAGAGAACTATGGCTACACCTTC.

In its sample, this clonotype was seen a few times. The chain joins TRBV20-1 to TRBJ1-4; no firm D call. This CDR3 comprises 13 residues. The V end lost 6 bases, the J end lost 8 bases, and 16 bases lay between the germline ends. Germline loops: CDR1 DFQATT, CDR2 SNEGSKA (reference sequence). The DNA for the CDR3 is TGCAGTGCCCCAAATCTTTTCGGGGAAAAACTGTTTTTT. It specifies CSAPNLFGEKLFF.

The V gene is TRBV19, the J gene TRBJ1-1; no clear D. The CDR3 extends over 14 amino acids. CDR1 is LNHDA, CDR2 SQIVND, per germline (reference sequence). Between the trimmed V and J ends, which lost 4 bases and 0 bases, there was a span of 9 bases. CDR3 DNA: TGTGCCAGTAGTACCGCGTGGCTGAACACTGAAGCTTTCTTT. Its translation is CASSTAWLNTEAFF.

The DNA for the CDR3 is TGTGCCAGCAGCCAAGATTGGAGTACAGATACGCAGTATTTT. It codes for CASSQDWSTDTQYF. This rearrangement joins TRBV3-1 to TRBJ2-3; D unclear. There are 14 residues in the CDR3. V lost 0 bases to trimming and J lost 3 bases, with 7 bases between them. Looked up from germline, CDR1 is LGHDT and CDR2 is YNNKEL (reference sequence).

The V gene is TRBV20-1, the J gene TRBJ2-7; possibly TRBD2 for D (5 bases). Gene TRBJ2-5 matches the end of the DNA better, so the J call may be wrong. The length of the CDR3 is 15 residues. CDR1 DFQATT and CDR2 SNEGSKA come from the germline V gene (reference sequence). CDR3 nucleotide sequence: TGCAGTGCTCACCACCGAGAGGACCCGGGGGAGACCCAGTACTTC. This codes for CSAHHREDPGETQYF.

This chain uses TRBV5-1 with TRBJ1-4, with no clear D. This CDR3 is 15 amino acids long. Per the germline V gene, CDR1 is SGHRS and CDR2 is YFSETQ. The V gene lost 3 bases and the J gene lost 4 bases, with 13 bases spanning the gap. CDR3 amino acids: CASSSDGGGNEKLFF. CDR3 DNA sequence: TGCGCCAGCAGCTCGGACGGCGGAGGTAATGAAAAACTGTTTTTT.

The chain combines TRBV14 with TRBJ2-3; D remains ambiguous. The germline V gene has CDR1 SGHDN and CDR2 FVKESK. V was cut by 0 bases and J by 5 bases, with 6 bases left in between. This CDR3 region has 13 residues. The CDR3 reads CASSQDWGDTQYF. The CDR3 DNA is TGTGCCAGCAGCCAAGACTGGGGAGATACGCAGTATTTT.

Details on this clonotype: Compared with germline, one end of the junction differs, possibly owing to a read error. This chain connects TRBV24-1 to TRBJ1-2; TRBD1 agrees at 8 bases. Germline V gene sequence: CDR1 KGHDR, CDR2 SFDVKD. The CDR3 runs to 13 residues. CDR3 in DNA: TGTGTCACCAGTGACCCGACAGGGGACGGCTACACCTTC. Translation gives CVTSDPTGDGYTF.

The rearrangement uses TRBV4-2 and TRBJ1-1, with 9 bases matching TRBD1. J lost 5 bases, V lost 3 bases, and 7 bases had no gene match. CDR1 is LGHNA and CDR2 is YNFKEQ in the germline V gene. The CDR3 is made up of 15 amino acids. In nucleotides, the CDR3 is TGTGCCAGCAGCCATGCGGGACAGGGAGTAACTGAAGCTTTCTTT. Amino acid sequence: CASSHAGQGVTEAFF.

The chain is built from TRBV6-5 and TRBJ2-2; D remains unclear. The CDR3 covers 12 residues. V was clipped by 6 bases and J by 8 bases, with 10 bases between them. The V gene's germline CDR1 is MNHEY and CDR2 SVGAGI. The CDR3, as DNA: TGTGCCAGCAGCCTCACTTCGGGGGAGCTGTTTTTT. Protein sequence: CASSLTSGELFF.

The CDR3 region has the DNA TGCGCCAGCAGCTTGGGACAGGGGGCCGGCAATGAGCAGTTCTTC. Its translation: CASSLGQGAGNEQFF. The chain combines TRBV5-1 with TRBJ2-1; 10 bases map to TRBD1. CDR1 and CDR2 from the germline V gene are SGHRS and YFSETQ. CDR3 size: 15 residues. V lost 0 bases, J lost 6 bases, and 3 bases stayed unmatched.

This clonotype was detected only a few times. The V gene is TRBV20-1, the J gene TRBJ1-6, with D unresolved. Germline V gene sequence: CDR1 DFQATT, CDR2 SNEGSKA (reference sequence). The CDR3 sequence is 12 residues long. V lost 2 bases and J 7 bases, leaving 6 bases between the germline ends. The CDR3 DNA reads as TGCAGTGCTAGAAGCGGCAATTCACCCCTCCACTTT. Its translation is CSARSGNSPLHF.

V usage is TRBV18 and J usage is TRBJ2-7; 7 nucleotides line up with TRBD2. The germline V gene encodes CDR1 KGHSH and CDR2 LQKENI. The CDR3 totals 16 residues. The V gene end was trimmed by 1 base and the J gene end by 4 bases; junction bases not matched to a gene: 10. CDR3 in DNA: TGTGCCAGCTCACCACTAAGAGGGAGGGCCTCGTACGAGCAGTACTTC. This codes for CASSPLRGRASYEQYF.

V gene TRBV29-1 combines with J gene TRBJ2-7, with 9 bases that match TRBD2. Trimming removed 4 bases from V and 2 bases from J; junction bases left unmatched: 6. The CDR3 spans 14 residues. CDR1 and CDR2 from the germline V gene are SQVTM and ANQGSEA. The DNA for the CDR3 is TGCAGCGTTGGGGGTAGCGGGAGTCCCTACGAGCAGTACTTC. Its protein is CSVGGSGSPYEQYF.

This clonotype was seen a handful of times. Since a much larger clone is just one base distant, this may be a read error. The CDR3 coding sequence is TGTGCCAGCAGGTCGAGCGGGGGGCAGGGCTACACCTTC. It encodes CASRSSGGQGYTF. The chain carries TRBV7-2 and TRBJ1-2; D is possibly TRBD1 (6 bases). This CDR3 spans 13 amino acids. V was clipped by 6 bases and J by 8 bases, with 16 bases between them. Germline loops: CDR1 SGHTA, CDR2 FQGNSA.

This clonotype was observed a few times. The chain is built from TRBV6-5 and TRBJ2-5; 12 bases agree with TRBD2. The ends lost 2 bases at V and 5 bases at J; junction bases unmatched: 9. The germline V gene has CDR1 MNHEY and CDR2 SVGAGI. The CDR3 has 17 amino acids. CDR3 nucleotides: TGTGCCAGCAGTTACCGCCTTAGGACTAGCGGGGTGGAGACCCAGTACTTC. It yields the protein CASSYRLRTSGVETQYF.

This chain joins TRBV6-2 or TRBV6-3 and TRBJ2-7; TRBD1 or TRBD2 may be the D gene (6 bases each). The CDR3 has 14 residues. Germline lookup yields CDR1 MNHEY and CDR2 SVGEGT. V lost 6 bases to trimming and J lost 6 bases, with 18 bases between them. Here the CDR3 DNA reads TGTGCCAGCAGACAGACCAGGGGAGGTGGCGAGCAGTACTTC. It specifies CASRQTRGGGEQYF.